This is a list of T cell receptor beta chains from one sample in a study of T-cell memory formation after mild COVID-19. Via MiXCR, TCRdb re-called the 5' RACE reads, giving one row per CDR3 protein. The sample has about 240,000 distinct CDR3 sequences, 8% to 9.5% seen once; the top ten hold around 20%. Sequences were obtained from PBMCs or a T cell subset sorted from them (not recorded which). All receptors derive from a man younger than 35 who had mild COVID-19 (a few samples of this study predate the infection). Cell type and time point are not known. The CDR3 runs from the conserved cysteine through the conserved F or W. The D gene is left open where the match is weak. The size of a clone is reported for some rows only, either as once, few or many, or as a class for expanded clones.

CDR3: CATSRDSSWNEQFF
DNA: TGTGCCACCAGCAGAGATTCAAGTTGGAATGAGCAGTTCTTC
J: TRBJ2-1
size: few
V: TRBV15
D: -

CDR3: CASSLDGQLNTGELFF
DNA: TGCGCCAGCAGCTTGGATGGACAGTTGAACACCGGGGAGCTGTTTTTT
J: TRBJ2-2
size: -
V: TRBV5-1
D: -

CDR3: CSVVISGRGEQFF
DNA: TGCAGCGTTGTTATAAGCGGGCGGGGTGAGCAGTTCTTC
J: TRBJ2-1
size: -
V: TRBV29-1
D: -

CDR3: CASSKEGQGGPQHF
DNA: TGTGCCAGCAGTAAAGAGGGACAGGGAGGGCCCCAGCATTTT
J: TRBJ1-5
size: -
V: TRBV2
D: TRBD1

CDR3: CASSLVASGRDTQYF
DNA: TGTGCCAGCAGCTTAGTGGCCTCGGGGAGAGATACGCAGTATTTT
J: TRBJ2-3
size: few
V: TRBV7-2
D: -

CDR3: CASSQESGAEAFF
DNA: TGCGCCAGCAGCCAAGAAAGCGGAGCTGAAGCTTTCTTT
J: TRBJ1-1
size: few
V: TRBV4-3
D: -

CDR3: CASSLVRGDEQFF
DNA: TGTGCCAGCAGCTTAGTAAGGGGGGATGAGCAGTTCTTC
J: TRBJ2-1
size: -
V: TRBV7-2
D: -

CDR3: CASSYWNGELFF
DNA: TGTGCCAGCAGTTACTGGAACGGGGAGCTGTTTTTT
J: TRBJ2-2
size: few
V: TRBV6-2/TRBV6-3
D: -

CDR3: CASSLNDRALEAFF
DNA: TGCGCCAGCAGCTTAAACGACAGGGCCCTGGAAGCTTTCTTT
J: TRBJ1-1
size: many
V: TRBV5-1
D: TRBD1

CDR3: CAISARQGTDTQYF
DNA: TGTGCCATCAGTGCCCGGCAGGGCACAGATACGCAGTATTTT
J: TRBJ2-3
size: many
V: TRBV10-3
D: -

CDR3: CSARSSGGPYEQYF
DNA: TGCAGTGCTAGATCGAGCGGGGGACCCTACGAGCAGTACTTC
J: TRBJ2-7
size: few
V: TRBV20-1
D: TRBD2

CDR3: CASSQRGGRETEAFF
DNA: TGTGCCAGCAGCCAACGGGGGGGGCGAGAGACTGAAGCTTTCTTT
J: TRBJ1-1
size: few
V: TRBV7-9
D: -

CDR3: CASSLGLGRDTDTQYF
DNA: TGCGCCAGCAGCTTGGGATTGGGCAGGGACACAGATACGCAGTATTTT
J: TRBJ2-3
size: few
V: TRBV5-1
D: -

CDR3: CASSLFQSGANVLTF
DNA: TGCGCCAGCAGCTTGTTCCAATCTGGGGCCAACGTCCTGACTTTC
J: TRBJ2-6
size: few
V: TRBV5-1
D: -

CDR3: CASSQAQPGVTQYF
DNA: TGTGCCAGCAGTCAAGCGCAACCGGGAGTTACGCAGTATTTT
J: TRBJ2-3
size: few
V: TRBV7-9
D: -

CDR3: CSALKGEQYF
DNA: TGCAGTGCTTTAAAGGGGGAGCAGTACTTC
J: TRBJ2-7
size: few
V: TRBV20-1
D: -

CDR3: CSARGDLAGGLPDTQYF
DNA: TGCAGTGCTAGAGGGGATCTAGCGGGGGGGCTTCCAGATACGCAGTATTTT
J: TRBJ2-3
size: many
V: TRBV20-1
D: TRBD2

CDR3: CAWSEPHYEQYF
DNA: TGTGCCTGGAGTGAGCCTCACTACGAGCAGTACTTC
J: TRBJ2-7
size: many
V: TRBV30
D: -

CDR3: CSARQGLLQGDTQYF
DNA: TGCAGTGCTAGACAGGGACTATTGCAGGGTGATACGCAGTATTTT
J: TRBJ2-3
size: -
V: TRBV20-1
D: TRBD2

CDR3: CASSSVGRANYGYTF
DNA: TGTGCCAGCAGCTCGGTGGGCAGAGCTAACTATGGCTACACCTTC
J: TRBJ1-2
size: -
V: TRBV5-5
D: -

CDR3: CASTYPETGSWGEAFF
DNA: TGTGCCAGCACCTACCCCGAGACAGGTAGTTGGGGTGAAGCTTTCTTT
J: TRBJ1-1
size: few
V: TRBV7-2
D: -

CDR3: CASSSGTGGKTQYF
DNA: TGCGCCAGCTCAAGCGGGACAGGGGGGAAGACCCAGTACTTC
J: TRBJ2-5
size: few
V: TRBV5-1
D: TRBD1

CDR3: CASSLNRDSDTQYF
DNA: TGTGCCAGCAGCTTAAACAGGGATTCAGATACGCAGTATTTT
J: TRBJ2-3
size: -
V: TRBV7-2
D: -

CDR3: CASSQVGAGAYEQYF
DNA: TGCGCCAGCAGCCAAGTAGGGGCAGGAGCCTACGAGCAGTACTTC
J: TRBJ2-7
size: -
V: TRBV4-3
D: -

CDR3: CASSLDRAHEQYF
DNA: TGTGCCAGCAGTCTGGACAGGGCCCACGAGCAGTACTTC
J: TRBJ2-7
size: few
V: TRBV2
D: TRBD1

CDR3: CASSWAQNPGELFF
DNA: TGCGCCAGCAGCTGGGCCCAGAACCCCGGGGAGCTGTTTTTT
J: TRBJ2-2
size: many
V: TRBV5-1
D: -

CDR3: CASSLEANSPLHF
DNA: TGTGCCAGCAGCTTAGAGGCGAATTCACCCCTCCACTTT
J: TRBJ1-6
size: -
V: TRBV7-9
D: -

CDR3: CASSYDREAFF
DNA: TGTGCCAGCAGTTACGACAGGGAAGCTTTCTTT
J: TRBJ1-1
size: -
V: TRBV2
D: -

CDR3: CASSLESGGYTF
DNA: TGTGCCAGCAGCTTGGAGTCGGGTGGCTACACCTTC
J: TRBJ1-2
size: few
V: TRBV5-6
D: -

CDR3: CAIRGDLLNSYEQYF
DNA: TGTGCCATCAGGGGGGACCTATTAAACTCCTACGAGCAGTACTTC
J: TRBJ2-7
size: few
V: TRBV10-3
D: -

CDR3: CSAAGRGDTEAFF
DNA: TGCAGCGCGGCGGGCAGGGGAGACACTGAAGCTTTCTTT
J: TRBJ1-1
size: -
V: TRBV29-1
D: -